This T cell receptor beta chain was sequenced for a study of T-cell reconstitution after alpha-beta-depleted transplantation in children. Study-wide findings and caveats: Surviving recipient cells, namely T cells and thymic progenitors, were the source of high day-60 TCRbeta diversity in some patients. As was reported, about two months after transplant, alpha-beta T cells came from several hundred expanded graft clones.

The CDR3 loop spans 15 amino acids. Trimming at V came to 4 bases and at J to 5 bases, leaving 3 bases not matched to a gene. Per the germline V gene, CDR1 is MNHEY and CDR2 is SMNVEV (reference sequence). With respect to this clonotype: The antigen remains unidentified.

Molecular barcoding with unique molecular identifiers was used for the TCRbeta library. TCRdb reanalysed the PCR reads using MiXCR and keeps one entry per CDR3 protein. The sample yields some 120,000 distinct CDR3 sequences, about 9.3% seen once. This sequence was found in a boy younger than 10 with acute lymphoblastic leukemia, due to receive a stem cell transplant. Specimen: PBMCs, collected before TCRalphabeta/CD19-depleted stem cell transplant. The genes are TRBV27 and TRBJ2-1, with TRBD2 matching over 12 bases. The CDR3 DNA is TGTGCCAGCAGTTCGCTAGCGGGAGGGAACAATGAGCAGTTCTTC. Amino acid sequence: CASSSLAGGNNEQFF.